These 30 T cell receptor beta chains were all obtained from the same sample, sequenced in a study of beta chain features in type 1 diabetes. Overall study results and limits: Type 1 diabetes patients showed a moderate but significant shortening of TCRB CDR3s in all four CD4+ subsets.

Since all of the isolated RNA was reverse transcribed, expressed TCRB transcripts were what got sequenced. Sequencing used immunoSEQ multiplex PCR; TCRdb keeps in-frame clones, though not all of them. The profile shows about 180,000 clones, around 7.8% of them singletons. Their recognized antigens are unknown. The sequencing input was central memory CD4+ T cells from blood. These TCRs come from a woman aged 40 to 55 with type 1 diabetes.

This clone has only a few counts. The J gene is TRBJ1-1, the V gene TRBV28; tentatively, D is TRBD1 (5 bases). The CDR3 spans 15 residues. The germline V gene has CDR1 MDHEN and CDR2 SYDVKM. The V end lost 2 bases, the J end lost 3 bases, and 13 bases lay between the germline ends. CDR3 nucleotides: TGTGCCAGCAGTTTAGGGAGGGGCGCGCACACTGAAGCTTTCTTT. Residues: CASSLGRGAHTEAFF.

This clone was observed a handful of times. The chain uses TRBV6-5 and TRBJ2-7, with D possibly matching TRBD1 (6 bases). Germline CDR1 reads MNHEY; CDR2 reads SVGAGI. The CDR3 consists of 14 residues. Trimming took 5 bases from V and 2 from J, leaving 13 bases between them. CDR3 bases: TGTGCCAGCAGTCCTCAGGGGCTAGCCTACGAGCAGTACTTC. Translation gives CASSPQGLAYEQYF.

The genes are TRBV7-9 and TRBJ2-3; 9 bases are a match to TRBD1. This CDR3 has 15 amino acids. In germline, CDR1 is SEHNR, CDR2 FQNEAQ (reference sequence). The V segment lost 6 bases and the J segment 5 bases; nucleotides outside the gene matches: 9. Here the CDR3 reads CASSPPGQGQDTQYF. The DNA for the CDR3 is TGTGCCAGCAGTCCACCGGGACAGGGTCAAGATACGCAGTATTTT.

The chain uses TRBV29-1 and TRBJ2-2, with unresolved D. The CDR3 loop spans 13 amino acids. Trimming took 4 bases from V and 0 from J, leaving 6 bases between them. The germline V gene has CDR1 SQVTM and CDR2 ANQGSEA. The CDR3 region has the DNA TGCAGCGTTGGAGTCTCGAACACCGGGGAGCTGTTTTTT. It codes for CSVGVSNTGELFF.

This clone has a handful of counts. The chain has TRBV6-5 and TRBJ1-6; weak D call: TRBD1 (6 bases). The CDR3 loop spans 15 amino acids. V was pared by 8 bases and J by 9 bases, with 20 bases between. Germline CDR1 reads MNHEY; CDR2 reads SVGAGI. CDR3 nucleotide sequence: TGTGCCAGCGGGGTTGATGGGGGCGCGGGTTCACCCCTCCACTTT. It codes for CASGVDGGAGSPLHF.

The table lists this clone with a few counts. The chain is built from TRBV28 and TRBJ2-7; perhaps TRBD2 as D (6 bases). The CDR3 spans 15 residues. Trimming left V 3 bases short and J 3 bases short, with 15 bases between. Per the germline V gene, CDR1 is MDHEN and CDR2 is SYDVKM. The CDR3 DNA reads as TGTGCCAGCAGTTTTACGGGGGTTCTATACTACGAGCAGTACTTC. Protein product: CASSFTGVLYYEQYF.

The gene calls are TRBV4-1 and TRBJ2-1, with 12 bases fitting TRBD2. The CDR3 loop spans 15 amino acids. CDR1 and CDR2 from the germline V gene are MGHRA and YSYEKL. Trimming took 1 base from V and 7 from J; bases not matched to a gene: 2. The CDR3 here is CASSQGLAGENEQFF. In nucleotides, the CDR3 is TGCGCCAGCAGCCAAGGACTAGCGGGAGAGAATGAGCAGTTCTTC.

This clone was seen a few times. The chain combines TRBV9 with TRBJ1-1; weak D call: TRBD1 (5 bases). The V and J ends lost 4 bases and 1 base respectively, with 14 bases between them. CDR1 SGDLS and CDR2 YYNGEE come from the germline V gene. The CDR3 contains 15 residues. The CDR3 nucleotides are TGTGCCAGCAGCTCGACAGCTCAATCGAACACTGAAGCTTTCTTT. This sequence encodes CASSSTAQSNTEAFF.

This clone was seen only a few times. The CDR3 region is CASSLGPGRIYEQYF. As DNA, the CDR3 is TGTGCCAGCAGTTTAGGGCCAGGGCGGATCTACGAGCAGTACTTC. The rearrangement links TRBV27 to TRBJ2-7; D is possibly TRBD1 (5 bases). The V and J ends lost 2 bases and 3 bases respectively, with 14 bases between them. Germline loops: CDR1 MNHEY, CDR2 SMNVEV (reference sequence). This CDR3 has 15 residues.

This clone turned up a few times. V usage is TRBV7-9 and J usage is TRBJ2-3, with 12 bases fitting TRBD1. J gave up 5 bases and V 5 bases, and 8 bases lay outside the gene matches. Germline V gives CDR1 SEHNR, CDR2 FQNEAQ (reference sequence). This CDR3 region has 16 residues. CDR3 sequence (DNA): TGTGCCAGCAGCCCACAGGGACAGGGGGCGGGAGATACGCAGTATTTT. This gives the protein CASSPQGQGAGDTQYF.

This sequence joins TRBV11-2 and TRBJ2-7; possibly TRBD2 for D (5 bases). Trimming took 6 bases from V and 3 from J, leaving 15 bases between them. Germline CDR1 reads SGHAT; CDR2 reads FQNNGV. The CDR3 totals 14 residues. CDR3 residues: CASRPSPGYYEQYF. The CDR3 bases are TGTGCCAGCAGACCTAGCCCGGGATACTACGAGCAGTACTTC.

The chain recombines TRBV4-3 with TRBJ1-2; possible D gene TRBD1, 6 bases. The CDR3 extends over 16 amino acids. In germline, CDR1 is LGHNA, CDR2 YSLEER. The V gene lost 4 bases and the J gene lost 5 bases, with 20 bases spanning the gap. DNA of the CDR3: TGCGCCAGCAGCCTCGACAGGTCGAGGGGCGCTTATGGCTACACCTTC. It translates to CASSLDRSRGAYGYTF.

The J gene is TRBJ1-5, the V gene TRBV28; D is possibly TRBD1 (5 bases). Looked up from germline, CDR1 is MDHEN and CDR2 is SYDVKM. The length of the CDR3 is 17 residues. With 5 bases removed from V and 4 bases from J, the gap between germline ends came to 21 bases. This CDR3 reads CASSLVGGRYFNQPQHF. CDR3 sequence (DNA): TGTGCCAGCAGTCTTGTGGGGGGTCGATATTTTAATCAGCCCCAGCATTTT.

This clone was observed a few times. The chain uses TRBV19 and TRBJ2-3; 10 bases are shared with TRBD1. This CDR3 spans 15 amino acids. With 7 bases clipped from V and 5 bases from J, the junction kept 9 bases outside the gene matches. In germline, CDR1 is LNHDA, CDR2 SQIVND (reference sequence). The CDR3 reads CASTDRGRVGDTQYF. As DNA, the CDR3 is TGTGCCAGTACTGACAGGGGGCGTGTAGGAGATACGCAGTATTTT.

The V and J genes are TRBV11-2 and TRBJ2-7; D is perhaps TRBD2 (6 bases). CDR1 is SGHAT, CDR2 FQNNGV, per germline. The CDR3 runs 15 residues. Trimming stripped 4 bases from V and 2 bases from J, with 15 bases between. CDR3 sequence reads: CASSSYATGAYEQYF. The CDR3, as DNA: TGTGCCAGCAGCTCCTATGCGACGGGGGCCTACGAGCAGTACTTC.

Only a few counts were recorded for this clone. The chain recombines TRBV30 with TRBJ1-1, with TRBD1 identical over 9 bases. Germline CDR1 reads GTSNPN; CDR2 reads SVGIG (reference sequence). The length of the CDR3 is 12 residues. J lost 5 bases, V lost 7 bases, and 5 bases had no gene match. The CDR3 protein is CAYTGGITEAFF. CDR3 DNA sequence: TGTGCCTACACAGGGGGCATTACTGAAGCTTTCTTT. Full variable domain (outside the CDR3, taken from reference TRBV30 and TRBJ1-1): SQTIHQWPATLVQPVGSPLSLECTVEGTSNPNLYWYRQAAGRGLQLLFYSVGIGQISSEVPQNLSASRPQDRQFILSSKKLLLSDSGFYLCAYTGGITEAFFGQGTRLTVV.

This clone turned up a few times. This chain uses TRBV4-2 with TRBJ1-5; 8 nucleotides match TRBD1. The ends lost 0 bases at V and 7 bases at J; junction bases unmatched: 14. Germline CDR1 LGHNA, CDR2 YNFKEQ. The CDR3 is 18 residues long. This CDR3 is CASSQEQGGQGANQPQHF. The CDR3 DNA reads TGTGCCAGCAGCCAAGAGCAGGGCGGGCAGGGGGCGAACCAGCCCCAGCATTTT.

The rearrangement links TRBV14 to TRBJ2-5, with TRBD1 as a possible D gene (5 bases). Trimming shortened V by 4 bases and J by 5 bases, and 14 bases separated the two germline ends. The CDR3 is 14 residues long. Germline assignment: CDR1 SGHDN and CDR2 FVKESK. The DNA for the CDR3 is TGTGCCAGCAGCCCCCTGGTCAGGGCGGAGACCCAGTACTTC. Protein sequence: CASSPLVRAETQYF. The full variable domain, with the rest looked up from reference TRBV14 and TRBJ2-5, is EAGVTQFPSHSVIEKGQTVTLRCDPISGHDNLYWYRRVMGKEIKFLLHFVKESKQDESGMPNNRFLAERTGGTYSTLKVQPAELEDSGVYFCASSPLVRAETQYFGPGTRLLVL.

The rearrangement uses TRBV2 and TRBJ2-5, with D perhaps matching TRBD1 (6 bases). V lost 3 bases, J lost 6 bases, and 14 bases lay in between. Germline CDR1 reads SNHLY; CDR2 reads FYNNEI. The CDR3 is 14 residues long. The CDR3 loop is CASSEGQNGKTQYF. CDR3 coding DNA: TGTGCCAGCAGTGAGGGACAAAATGGAAAGACCCAGTACTTC.

This CDR3 is CASSLPGNEKLFF. The CDR3 DNA reads as TGCGCCAGCAGCTTACCGGGGAATGAAAAACTGTTTTTT. The J gene is TRBJ1-4, the V gene TRBV5-1; D ambiguous. CDR1 and CDR2 (germline): SGHRS, YFSETQ. Trimming shortened V by 2 bases and J by 5 bases, and 7 bases separated the two germline ends. The CDR3 is 13 residues long.

This clone was seen a handful of times. The CDR3 coding sequence is TGTGCCAGCAGCGCCGGCAGGGCTGGGGCCAACGTCCTGACTTTC. This translates into CASSAGRAGANVLTF. This sequence joins TRBV28 and TRBJ2-6; the D gene is possibly TRBD1 (5 bases). V lost 6 bases, J lost 2 bases, and 11 bases lay in between. Germline CDR1 is MDHEN and CDR2 is SYDVKM. This CDR3 has 15 amino acids.

The V gene is TRBV5-1, the J gene TRBJ2-7, with D perhaps TRBD1 (6 bases). Trimming shortened V by 3 bases and J by 2 bases, and 15 bases separated the two germline ends. The CDR3 length is 15 residues. Germline-derived CDR1 and CDR2 are SGHRS and YFSETQ. Written as DNA, the CDR3 is TGCGCCAGCAGCTCGGACGCCTGGACAGCCTACGAGCAGTACTTC. It translates to CASSSDAWTAYEQYF.

This clone came up a few times. This rearrangement joins TRBV15 to TRBJ2-4; D unclear. Looked up from germline, CDR1 is LNHNV and CDR2 is YYDKDF (reference sequence). This CDR3 region has 15 residues. V gave up 2 bases and J gave up 0 bases, with 8 bases separating them. The CDR3 DNA sequence: TGTGCCACCAGCAGAAAAGCACTAGCCAAAAACATTCAGTACTTC. Protein: CATSRKALAKNIQYF.

This clone turned up a few times. The genes are TRBV30 and TRBJ1-1; 7 bases fit TRBD1. The CDR3 has 13 amino acids. V dropped 1 base and J dropped 5; count of bases not matched to a gene: 4. Germline V CDR1 and CDR2: GTSNPN, SVGIG (reference sequence). CDR3 region: CAWSGQGATEAFF. The DNA for the CDR3 is TGTGCCTGGAGTGGACAGGGAGCTACTGAAGCTTTCTTT.

The CDR3 reads CASSLESGGSYEQYF. The CDR3 DNA sequence: TGTGCCAGCAGCTTAGAGTCGGGAGGCTCCTACGAGCAGTACTTC. The chain is built from TRBV7-2 and TRBJ2-7, with 7 bases identical to TRBD2. This CDR3 is built from 15 residues. Per germline, CDR1 SGHTA and CDR2 FQGNSA. The V gene end was trimmed by 1 base and the J gene end by 0 bases; junction bases not matched to a gene: 3. Based on the CDR3 plus reference TRBV7-2 and TRBJ2-7, the full variable domain is GAGVSQSPSNKVTEKGKDVELRCDPISGHTALYWYRQSLGQGLEFLIYFQGNSAPDKSGLPSDRFSAERTGGSVSTLTIQRTQQEDSAVYLCASSLESGGSYEQYFGPGTRLTVT.

This sequence joins TRBV9 and TRBJ2-2; 7 bases are shared with TRBD2. Germline V CDR1 and CDR2: SGDLS, YYNGEE. The CDR3 length is 14 residues. V shed 5 bases, J shed 3 bases, and the junction held 4 bases outside the gene matches. Written as DNA, the CDR3 is TGTGCCAGCAGGATGGCGGGAGACACCGGGGAGCTGTTTTTT. This sequence encodes CASRMAGDTGELFF.

This clone was counted only a few times. The chain is built from TRBV2 and TRBJ1-2; D uncertain. CDR3 length equals 11 residues. Germline V gene sequence: CDR1 SNHLY, CDR2 FYNNEI. V was cut by 7 bases and J by 2 bases, with 5 bases left in between. The CDR3 DNA sequence: TGTGCCAGCAACGGGAACTATGGCTACACCTTC. Translating it yields CASNGNYGYTF. The entire variable domain, with the rest obtained from reference TRBV2 and TRBJ1-2, is as follows: EPEVTQTPSHQVTQMGQEVILRCVPISNHLYFYWYRQILGQKVEFLVSFYNNEISEKSEIFDDQFSVERPDGSNFTLKIRSTKLEDSAMYFCASNGNYGYTFGSGTRLTVV.

This clone was counted between two and nine times. The chain uses TRBV29-1 and TRBJ2-3, with 12 bases identical to TRBD2. Per the germline V gene, CDR1 is SQVTM and CDR2 is ANQGSEA. Germline trimming cut 6 bases from V and 1 base from J; bases unmatched to any gene: 2. The CDR3 consists of 14 residues. CDR3 sequence reads: CSVLAGGRTDTQYF. The DNA of the CDR3 is TGCAGCGTGCTAGCGGGGGGGCGCACAGATACGCAGTATTTT.

This clone has a handful of counts. The chain carries TRBV28 and TRBJ1-2, with D hard to call. V gave up 9 bases and J gave up 3 bases, with 11 bases separating them. CDR3 length: 12 amino acids. Germline loops: CDR1 MDHEN, CDR2 SYDVKM. DNA for the CDR3: TGTGCCAGTTTCCTTCCAGACTATGGCTACACCTTC. Its protein is CASFLPDYGYTF.

The rearrangement joins TRBV5-1 to TRBJ2-2; no definite D call. V was pared by 6 bases and J by 1 base, with 13 bases between. The germline gives CDR1 SGHRS, CDR2 YFSETQ. This CDR3 has 15 amino acids. CDR3 protein: CASTAAAGNTGELFF. In DNA form, the CDR3 reads TGCGCCAGCACCGCTGCGGCCGGGAACACCGGGGAGCTGTTTTTT. The complete variable domain, with remaining parts taken from reference TRBV5-1 and TRBJ2-2, reads KAGVTQTPRYLIKTRGQQVTLSCSPISGHRSVSWYQQTPGQGLQFLFEYFSETQRNKGNFPGRFSGRQFSNSRSEMNVSTLELGDSALYLCASTAAAGNTGELFFGEGSRLTVL.